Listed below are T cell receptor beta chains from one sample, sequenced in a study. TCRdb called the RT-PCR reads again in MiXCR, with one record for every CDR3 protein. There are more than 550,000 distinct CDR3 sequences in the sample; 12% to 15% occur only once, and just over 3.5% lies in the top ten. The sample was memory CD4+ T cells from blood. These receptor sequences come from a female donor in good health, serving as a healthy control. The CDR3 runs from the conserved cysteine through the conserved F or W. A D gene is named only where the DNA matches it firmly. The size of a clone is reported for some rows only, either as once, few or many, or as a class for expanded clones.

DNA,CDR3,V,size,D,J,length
TGTGCCAGTAGTGCGCACCAACAGCCTGGCTACACCTTC,CASSAHQQPGYTF,TRBV19,NA,NA,TRBJ1-2,13
TGTGCCAGCAGCCAAGTGGCGTTGAGTGAGCAGTTCTTC,CASSQVALSEQFF,TRBV4-2,NA,NA,TRBJ2-1,13
TGTGCCAGCAGGTTAGCGGGGGACAACTACGAGCAGTACTTC,CASRLAGDNYEQYF,TRBV12-3/TRBV12-4,many,TRBD2,TRBJ2-7,14
TGCAGTGCTAATCGGGCGGGAGCCCAGACAAATGAGCAGTTCTTC,CSANRAGAQTNEQFF,TRBV20-1,NA,TRBD2,TRBJ2-1,15
TGTGCCATCGGAGGGACTAGCGGGGGCTACGAGCAGTACTTC,CAIGGTSGGYEQYF,TRBV10-3,many,TRBD2,TRBJ2-7,14
TGCGCCAGCAGCTGGGACAGGGGGCAACCGGATTTCTTT,CASSWDRGQPDFF,TRBV5-1,NA,TRBD1,TRBJ1-1,13
TGTGCCAGCAGCTTCGGACACCGCTTATACGAGCAGTACTTC,CASSFGHRLYEQYF,TRBV5-5,many,NA,TRBJ2-7,14
TGTGCCAGCAGCCGGGGTCCAACCTATGGCTACACCTTC,CASSRGPTYGYTF,TRBV9,NA,NA,TRBJ1-2,13
TGTGCCAGCAGCTCCCGACAGGGCGGGGAGCCCCAGCATTTT,CASSSRQGGEPQHF,TRBV3-1,NA,TRBD1,TRBJ1-5,14
TGTGCCTGGAGTGTAGATCCGGGCGGGACCTACGAGCAGTACTTC,CAWSVDPGGTYEQYF,TRBV30,few,NA,TRBJ2-7,15
TGTGCCATCAGGGGGGTCCTTAATCAGCCCCAGCATTTT,CAIRGVLNQPQHF,TRBV10-3,few,NA,TRBJ1-5,13
TGCGCCAGCAGCTTAGGAGATTTAGACGAGCAGTACTTC,CASSLGDLDEQYF,TRBV5-1,NA,NA,TRBJ2-7,13
TGTGCCAGCAGTACCCGGGACAAGTTCTACGAGCAGTACTTC,CASSTRDKFYEQYF,TRBV27,few,NA,TRBJ2-7,14
TGTGCCAGCAGTTTCCGGGACAGGGGCGCTTTCTTGAATGGCTACACCTTC,CASSFRDRGAFLNGYTF,TRBV6-1,NA,TRBD1,TRBJ1-2,17
TGCAGTGCCATAGACCCCCGCACAGATACGCAGTATTTT,CSAIDPRTDTQYF,TRBV20-1,many,NA,TRBJ2-3,13
TGTGCCAGCAGCATACCAGGGGATCCTGAAGCTTTCTTT,CASSIPGDPEAFF,TRBV7-2,few,NA,TRBJ1-1,13
TGTGCCACCGGGACTAGCGCAGATACGCAGTATTTT,CATGTSADTQYF,TRBV12-3/TRBV12-4,NA,TRBD2,TRBJ2-3,12
TGCAGCGCCACCCATCTTTCTAGCGAGACTAGCACAGATACGCAGTATTTT,CSATHLSSETSTDTQYF,TRBV29-1,many,NA,TRBJ2-3,17
TGCAGCGTTGATTCAGGGGGACCAGATACGCAGTATTTT,CSVDSGGPDTQYF,TRBV29-1,many,TRBD1,TRBJ2-3,13
TGTGCCAGCAGTGACTCCCCCCGGGGACGGAATCTGCTACTAGCCAAAAACATTCAGTACTTC,CASSDSPRGRNLLLAKNIQYF,TRBV6-4,few,NA,TRBJ2-4,21
TGTGCCAGCAGCCCGGTGGGGACAGGCAGGAGCAATCAGCCCCAGCATTTT,CASSPVGTGRSNQPQHF,TRBV7-9,many,TRBD1,TRBJ1-5,17
TGTGCCAGCAGTGAGGACAGGGGGCGAGCGGAGACCCAGTACTTC,CASSEDRGRAETQYF,TRBV6-1,few,TRBD1,TRBJ2-5,15
TGCGCCAGCAGCCGCTCACCTTTACAGGGGACGAACACCGGGGAGCTGTTTTTT,CASSRSPLQGTNTGELFF,TRBV4-3,many,TRBD1,TRBJ2-2,18
TGTGCCAGCAGTTTTCCCTCGCGACACACTAGCGGAGCTGCTTACACAGATACGCAGTATTTT,CASSFPSRHTSGAAYTDTQYF,TRBV28,NA,TRBD2,TRBJ2-3,21
TGTGCCAGCTCACGAACGGAGAGGTGGGAGACCCAGTACTTC,CASSRTERWETQYF,TRBV18,NA,NA,TRBJ2-5,14
TGTGCCAGCAGTTTAAATCCTGGGGGGACCCAGTACTTC,CASSLNPGGTQYF,TRBV12-3/TRBV12-4,few,NA,TRBJ2-5,13
TGTGCCAGCTCACCAGAGCGCACTGAAGCTTTCTTT,CASSPERTEAFF,TRBV18,NA,NA,TRBJ1-1,12
TGTGCCACCAGTGATGCAAGGCGGGGACGTAGCTACAATGAGCAGTTCTTC,CATSDARRGRSYNEQFF,TRBV24-1,many,NA,TRBJ2-1,17
TGTGCCAGCAAAAGGACGAGGGAGTTCTTC,CASKRTREFF,TRBV6-5,medium-sized,NA,TRBJ2-1,10
TGTGCCAGCATCCAAGAGAATCGGGAAGAGACCCAGTACTTC,CASIQENREETQYF,TRBV7-8,many,NA,TRBJ2-5,14
TGTGCCACCAGCAGAGATGGTAGCACCACAGATACGCAGTATTTT,CATSRDGSTTDTQYF,TRBV15,many,NA,TRBJ2-3,15
TGCGCCAGCAGCTTGTGGTCTGGGGGTGAGGGGCAAGAGACCCAGTACTTC,CASSLWSGGEGQETQYF,TRBV5-1,NA,NA,TRBJ2-5,17
TGTGCCAGCAGTCGCGGGCTCCGGGACAGCCGGACCCAGTACTTC,CASSRGLRDSRTQYF,TRBV6-5,few,TRBD1,TRBJ2-5,15
TGTGCCTGGAGTCTTGGAGGGGGCTCAGATACGCAGTATTTT,CAWSLGGGSDTQYF,TRBV30,few,NA,TRBJ2-3,14
TGTGCCACCAGTGATTGGGGCCGGAAGCGGGGAAGCTCCTACAATGAGCAGTTCTTC,CATSDWGRKRGSSYNEQFF,TRBV24-1,NA,TRBD2,TRBJ2-1,19
TGTGCCAGCAGCTCCCTAACTGGTACAGATACGCAGTATTTT,CASSSLTGTDTQYF,TRBV11-1,few,NA,TRBJ2-3,14
TGTGCCTGGACTAGAGGGTCCTACAATGAGCAGTTCTTC,CAWTRGSYNEQFF,TRBV30,few,NA,TRBJ2-1,13
TGTGCCAGCAGCCCAAATAGGGGCGCGGGCACAGATACGCAGTATTTT,CASSPNRGAGTDTQYF,TRBV3-1,few,NA,TRBJ2-3,16